The 8 T cell receptor beta chains below were found in one sample sequenced in a study of T cell clonotyping in hematopoietic cell transplantation. Clones were sequenced by immunoSEQ multiplex PCR, and TCRdb holds only the in-frame ones, with some missing. The repertoire holds under 15,000 clones, 80% to 95% seen once, with about 1.3% in the top ten. The sequenced sample was peripheral blood mononuclear cells. These receptors were collected from a man between 25 and 39 years old in good health. Some clones in this sample may be carry-over from other donors' samples.

V and J are TRBV11-2 and TRBJ2-5; D possibly corresponds to TRBD2 (5 bases). Trimming took 5 bases from V and 1 from J, leaving 11 bases between them. This CDR3 contains 14 residues. Germline CDR1 SGHAT, CDR2 FQNNGV. The CDR3 sequence: CASSPKSGQETQYF. The CDR3 DNA follows: TGTGCCAGCAGCCCCAAAAGCGGCCAAGAGACCCAGTACTTC.

CDR3 loop: CASSPTANYEQYF. In DNA, the CDR3 is TGTGCCAGCAGTCCGACAGCAAACTACGAGCAGTACTTC. The chain combines TRBV6-6 with TRBJ2-7; D possibly corresponds to TRBD1 (5 bases). Germline V gene data show CDR1 as MNHNY and CDR2 as SVGAGI (reference sequence). The CDR3 sequence is 13 residues long. Trimming removed 5 bases at V and 3 bases at J, with 11 bases between.

This chain uses TRBV14 with TRBJ2-7; 7 nucleotides match TRBD1. Trimming at V came to 4 bases and at J to 0 bases, leaving 6 bases not matched to a gene. The CDR3 totals 15 residues. Germline V gene sequence: CDR1 SGHDN, CDR2 FVKESK. CDR3 amino acids: CASSRDRASSYEQYF. The CDR3 DNA reads as TGTGCCAGCAGCCGGGACAGAGCAAGCTCCTACGAGCAGTACTTC.

This sequence joins TRBV20-1 and TRBJ1-2; tentative D call: TRBD1 (6 bases). This CDR3 region has 11 residues. In germline, CDR1 is DFQATT, CDR2 SNEGSKA (reference sequence). V was trimmed by 5 bases and J by 7 bases, leaving 11 bases between them. The CDR3 loop is CSAYREPGYTF. The DNA for the CDR3 is TGCAGTGCTTACAGGGAACCTGGCTACACCTTC.

The chain joins TRBV29-1 to TRBJ2-7; TRBD2 matches at 8 bases. The CDR3 sequence is 13 residues long. The V gene end was trimmed by 6 bases and the J gene end by 0 bases; junction bases not matched to a gene: 4. Germline loops: CDR1 SQVTM, CDR2 ANQGSEA. Written as DNA, the CDR3 is TGCAGCGTAAGACTAGCGAACTCCTACGAGCAGTACTTC. It codes for CSVRLANSYEQYF.

The chain recombines TRBV29-1 with TRBJ2-5; no reliable D call. The CDR3 is made up of 13 amino acids. Per the germline V gene, CDR1 is SQVTM and CDR2 is ANQGSEA. V lost 7 bases and J lost 3, with 15 bases in between. Written as DNA, the CDR3 is TGCAGCGGTACCTCCTGGTCAGAAGAGACCCAGTACTTC. Translation gives CSGTSWSEETQYF.

This rearrangement joins TRBV4-1 to TRBJ1-5; the match to TRBD1 covers 7 bases. CDR1 and CDR2 (germline): MGHRA, YSYEKL. J was trimmed by 6 bases and V by 0 bases; bases with no gene match: 5. This CDR3 has 15 amino acids. CDR3 DNA sequence: TGCGCCAGCAGCCAAGAGGAGACAGGGACTCAGCCCCAGCATTTT. This encodes CASSQEETGTQPQHF.

This clone showed up just once. The chain has TRBV30 and TRBJ1-2; D remains unclear. The CDR3 is 12 residues long. Trimming removed 0 bases from V and 2 bases from J, with 4 bases in between. Germline CDR1 is GTSNPN and CDR2 is SVGIG (reference sequence). This CDR3 is CAWSVQNYGYTF. The CDR3 nucleotides read TGTGCCTGGAGTGTACAGAACTATGGCTACACCTTC.